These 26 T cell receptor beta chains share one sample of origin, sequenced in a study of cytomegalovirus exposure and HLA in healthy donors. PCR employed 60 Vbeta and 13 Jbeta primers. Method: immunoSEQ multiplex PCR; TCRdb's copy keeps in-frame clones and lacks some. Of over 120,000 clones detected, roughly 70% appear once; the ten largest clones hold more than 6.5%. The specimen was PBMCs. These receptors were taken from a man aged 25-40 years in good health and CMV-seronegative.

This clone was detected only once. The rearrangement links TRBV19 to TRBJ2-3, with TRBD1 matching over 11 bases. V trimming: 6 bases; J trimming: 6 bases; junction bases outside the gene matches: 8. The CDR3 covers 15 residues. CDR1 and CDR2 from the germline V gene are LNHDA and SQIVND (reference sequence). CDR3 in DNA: TGTGCCAGTAGCCCATGGGACAGGGGGACGGATACGCAGTATTTT. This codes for CASSPWDRGTDTQYF.

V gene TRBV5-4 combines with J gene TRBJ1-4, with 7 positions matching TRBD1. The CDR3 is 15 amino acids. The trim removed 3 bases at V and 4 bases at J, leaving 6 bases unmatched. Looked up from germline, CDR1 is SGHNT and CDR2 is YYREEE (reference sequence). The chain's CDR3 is CASSSGGQSNEKLFF. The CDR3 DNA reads TGTGCCAGCAGCTCTGGGGGACAGAGTAATGAAAAACTGTTTTTT.

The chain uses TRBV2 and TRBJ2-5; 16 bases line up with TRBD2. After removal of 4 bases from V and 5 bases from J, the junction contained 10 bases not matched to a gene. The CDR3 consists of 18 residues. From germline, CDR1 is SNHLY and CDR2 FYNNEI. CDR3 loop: CASSGGGGTSGRAETQYF. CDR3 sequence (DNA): TGTGCCAGCAGTGGTGGGGGGGGGACTAGCGGGAGGGCGGAGACCCAGTACTTC. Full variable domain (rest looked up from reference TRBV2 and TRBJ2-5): EPEVTQTPSHQVTQMGQEVILRCVPISNHLYFYWYRQILGQKVEFLVSFYNNEISEKSEIFDDQFSVERPDGSNFTLKIRSTKLEDSAMYFCASSGGGGTSGRAETQYFGPGTRLLVL.

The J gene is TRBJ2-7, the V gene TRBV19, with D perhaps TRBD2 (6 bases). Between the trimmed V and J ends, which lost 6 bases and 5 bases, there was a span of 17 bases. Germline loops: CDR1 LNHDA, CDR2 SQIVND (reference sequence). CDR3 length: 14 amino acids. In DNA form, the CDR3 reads TGTGCCAGTAGGCTAGCGCTTAATTCCCACGAGCAGTACTTC. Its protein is CASRLALNSHEQYF.

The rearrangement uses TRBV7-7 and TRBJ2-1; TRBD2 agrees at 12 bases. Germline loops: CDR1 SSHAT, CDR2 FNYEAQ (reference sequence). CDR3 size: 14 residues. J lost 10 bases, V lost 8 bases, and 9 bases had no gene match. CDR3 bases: TGTGCCAGCGGCAGACTAGCGGGAGTAGGGGAGCAGTTCTTC. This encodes CASGRLAGVGEQFF. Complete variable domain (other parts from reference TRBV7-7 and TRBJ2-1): GAGVSQSPRYKVTKRGQDVTLRCDPISSHATLYWYQQALGQGPEFLTYFNYEAQPDKSGLPSDRFSAERPEGSISTLTIQRTEQRDSAMYRCASGRLAGVGEQFFGPGTRLTVL.

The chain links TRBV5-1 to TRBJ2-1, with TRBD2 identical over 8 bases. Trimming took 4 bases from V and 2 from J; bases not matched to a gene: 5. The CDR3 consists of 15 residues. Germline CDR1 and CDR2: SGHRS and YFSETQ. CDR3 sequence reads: CASSNSGTTYNEQFF. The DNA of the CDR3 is TGCGCCAGCAGCAATAGCGGGACGACCTACAATGAGCAGTTCTTC.

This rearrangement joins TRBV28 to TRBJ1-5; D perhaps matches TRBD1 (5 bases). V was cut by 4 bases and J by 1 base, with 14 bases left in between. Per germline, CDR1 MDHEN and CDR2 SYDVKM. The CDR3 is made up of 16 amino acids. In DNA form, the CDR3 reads TGTGCCAGCAGTTCCGGGAGCCGGGGGAGCAATCAGCCCCAGCATTTT. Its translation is CASSSGSRGSNQPQHF.

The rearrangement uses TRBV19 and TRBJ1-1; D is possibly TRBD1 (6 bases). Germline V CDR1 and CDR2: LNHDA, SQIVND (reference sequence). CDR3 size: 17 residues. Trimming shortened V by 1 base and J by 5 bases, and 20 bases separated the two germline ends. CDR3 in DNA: TGTGCCAGTAGTATAGGCAGGGGCGGTCGGCGTGGGACTGAAGCTTTCTTT. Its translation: CASSIGRGGRRGTEAFF. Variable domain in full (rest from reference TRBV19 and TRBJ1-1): DGGITQSPKYLFRKEGQNVTLSCEQNLNHDAMYWYRQDPGQGLRLIYYSQIVNDFQKGDIAEGYSVSREKKESFPLTVTSAQKNPTAFYLCASSIGRGGRRGTEAFFGQGTRLTVV.

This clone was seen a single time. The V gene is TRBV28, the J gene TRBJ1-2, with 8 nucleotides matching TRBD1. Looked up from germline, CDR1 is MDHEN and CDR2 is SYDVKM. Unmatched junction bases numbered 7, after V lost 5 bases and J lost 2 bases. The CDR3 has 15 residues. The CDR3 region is CASSITGGTNYGYTF. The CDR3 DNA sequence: TGTGCCAGCAGTATAACAGGGGGTACCAACTATGGCTACACCTTC.

The CDR3 region is CALGGGPSEQFF. CDR3 sequence (DNA): TGTGCCCTAGGGGGAGGGCCGAGTGAGCAGTTCTTC. The chain carries TRBV28 and TRBJ2-1; D possibly corresponds to TRBD2 (7 bases). The CDR3 sequence is 12 residues long. Germline CDR1 and CDR2: MDHEN and SYDVKM. V was cut by 11 bases and J by 9 bases, with 17 bases left in between.

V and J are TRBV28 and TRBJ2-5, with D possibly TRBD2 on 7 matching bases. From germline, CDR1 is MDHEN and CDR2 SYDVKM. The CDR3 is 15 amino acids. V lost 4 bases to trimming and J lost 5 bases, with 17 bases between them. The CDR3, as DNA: TGTGCCAGCAGTTCTCCCAGGGGACTATTGGAGACCCAGTACTTC. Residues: CASSSPRGLLETQYF.

CDR3 DNA sequence: TGTGCCAGCAGCCCGGGGGGGGAGGGCCTCGACGAGCAGTACTTC. Translation gives CASSPGGEGLDEQYF. The chain uses TRBV5-4 and TRBJ2-7; 8 positions agree with TRBD2. Unmatched junction bases numbered 11, after V lost 4 bases and J lost 5 bases. The CDR3 loop spans 15 amino acids. CDR1 is SGHNT and CDR2 is YYREEE in the germline V gene (reference sequence). Variable domain in full (rest from reference TRBV5-4 and TRBJ2-7): ETGVTQSPTHLIKTRGQQVTLRCSSQSGHNTVSWYQQALGQGPQFIFQYYREEENGRGNFPPRFSGLQFPNYSSELNVNALELDDSALYLCASSPGGEGLDEQYFGPGTRLTVT.

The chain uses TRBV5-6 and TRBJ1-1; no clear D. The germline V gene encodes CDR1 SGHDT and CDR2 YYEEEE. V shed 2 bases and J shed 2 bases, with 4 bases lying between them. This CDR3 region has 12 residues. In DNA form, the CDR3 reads TGTGCCAGCAGCTTCCTAAACACTGAAGCTTTCTTT. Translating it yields CASSFLNTEAFF. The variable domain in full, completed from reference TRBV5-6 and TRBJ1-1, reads DAGVTQSPTHLIKTRGQQVTLRCSPKSGHDTVSWYQQALGQGPQFIFQYYEEEERQRGNFPDRFSGHQFPNYSSELNVNALLLGDSALYLCASSFLNTEAFFGQGTRLTVV.

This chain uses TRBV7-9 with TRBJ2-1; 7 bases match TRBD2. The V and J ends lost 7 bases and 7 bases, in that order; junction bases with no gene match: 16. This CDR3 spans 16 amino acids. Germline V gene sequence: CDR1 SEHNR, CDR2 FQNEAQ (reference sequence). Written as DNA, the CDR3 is TGTGCCAGCAACGAACCAGGCGGGAGTAAGTGGAATGAGCAGTTCTTC. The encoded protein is CASNEPGGSKWNEQFF. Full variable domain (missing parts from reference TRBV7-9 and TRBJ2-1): DTGVSQNPRHKITKRGQNVTFRCDPISEHNRLYWYRQTLGQGPEFLTYFQNEAQLEKSRLLSDRFSAERPKGSFSTLEIQRTEQGDSAMYLCASNEPGGSKWNEQFFGPGTRLTVL.

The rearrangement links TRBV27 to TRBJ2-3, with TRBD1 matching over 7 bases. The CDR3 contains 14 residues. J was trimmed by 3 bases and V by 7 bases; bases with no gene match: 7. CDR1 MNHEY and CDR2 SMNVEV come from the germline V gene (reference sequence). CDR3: CASTVGQSTDTQYF. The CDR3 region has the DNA TGTGCCAGCACCGTGGGACAGTCTACAGATACGCAGTATTTT.

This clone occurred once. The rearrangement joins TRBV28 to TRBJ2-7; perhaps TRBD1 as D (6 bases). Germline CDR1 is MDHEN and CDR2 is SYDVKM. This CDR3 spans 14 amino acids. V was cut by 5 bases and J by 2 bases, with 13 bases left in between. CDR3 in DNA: TGTGCCAGCAGTCCACGGACAGAGCCCTACGAGCAGTACTTC. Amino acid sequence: CASSPRTEPYEQYF. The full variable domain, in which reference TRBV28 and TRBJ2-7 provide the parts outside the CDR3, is DVKVTQSSRYLVKRTGEKVFLECVQDMDHENMFWYRQDPGLGLRLIYFSYDVKMKEKGDIPEGYSVSREKKERFSLILESASTNQTSMYLCASSPRTEPYEQYFGPGTRLTVT.

CDR3 in amino acids: CASRTREGTGSWNEQFF. CDR3 coding DNA: TGTGCCAGCAGGACTAGAGAGGGGACAGGGTCGTGGAATGAGCAGTTCTTC. This chain connects TRBV27 to TRBJ2-1; TRBD1 matches at 9 bases. The J segment lost 7 bases and the V segment lost 6 bases, leaving 16 bases of the junction unmatched. The CDR3 covers 17 residues. Per germline, CDR1 MNHEY and CDR2 SMNVEV (reference sequence).

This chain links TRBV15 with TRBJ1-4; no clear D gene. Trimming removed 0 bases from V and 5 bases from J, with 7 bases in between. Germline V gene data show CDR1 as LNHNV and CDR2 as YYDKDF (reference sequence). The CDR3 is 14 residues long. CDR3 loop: CATSRDRINEKLFF. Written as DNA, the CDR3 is TGTGCCACCAGCAGAGACAGGATAAATGAAAAACTGTTTTTT.

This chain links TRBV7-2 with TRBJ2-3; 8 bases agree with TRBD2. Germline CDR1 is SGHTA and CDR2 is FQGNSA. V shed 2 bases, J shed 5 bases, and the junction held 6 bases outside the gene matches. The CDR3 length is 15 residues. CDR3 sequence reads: CASSLRGGRIDTQYF. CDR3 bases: TGTGCCAGCAGCTTACGGGGGGGCCGGATAGATACGCAGTATTTT. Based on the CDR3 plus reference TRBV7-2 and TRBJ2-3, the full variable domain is GAGVSQSPSNKVTEKGKDVELRCDPISGHTALYWYRQSLGQGLEFLIYFQGNSAPDKSGLPSDRFSAERTGGSVSTLTIQRTQQEDSAVYLCASSLRGGRIDTQYFGPGTRLTVL.

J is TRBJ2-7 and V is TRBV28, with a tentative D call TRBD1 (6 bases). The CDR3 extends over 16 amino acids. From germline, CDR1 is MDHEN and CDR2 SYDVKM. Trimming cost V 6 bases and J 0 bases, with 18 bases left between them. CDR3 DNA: TGTGCCAGCAGATTAACTGGGACACTTAGCTCCTACGAGCAGTACTTC. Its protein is CASRLTGTLSSYEQYF.

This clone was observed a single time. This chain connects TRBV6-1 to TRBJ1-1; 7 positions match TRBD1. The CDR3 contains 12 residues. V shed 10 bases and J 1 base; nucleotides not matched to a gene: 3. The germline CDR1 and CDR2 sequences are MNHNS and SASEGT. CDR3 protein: CAKYRGNTEAFF. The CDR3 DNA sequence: TGTGCCAAATACAGGGGGAACACTGAAGCTTTCTTT.

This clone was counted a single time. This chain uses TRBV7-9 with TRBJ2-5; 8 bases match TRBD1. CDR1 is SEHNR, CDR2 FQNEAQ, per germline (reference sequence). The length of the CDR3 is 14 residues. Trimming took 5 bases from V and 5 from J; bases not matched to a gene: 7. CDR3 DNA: TGTGCCAGCAGCCACACGACAGGGGATGAGACCCAGTACTTC. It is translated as CASSHTTGDETQYF.

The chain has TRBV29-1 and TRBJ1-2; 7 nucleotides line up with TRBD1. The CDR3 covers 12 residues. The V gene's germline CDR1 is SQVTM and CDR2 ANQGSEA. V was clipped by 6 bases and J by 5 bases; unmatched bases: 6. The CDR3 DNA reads TGCAGCGTCGCAGACAGGGTATATGGCTACACCTTC. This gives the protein CSVADRVYGYTF.

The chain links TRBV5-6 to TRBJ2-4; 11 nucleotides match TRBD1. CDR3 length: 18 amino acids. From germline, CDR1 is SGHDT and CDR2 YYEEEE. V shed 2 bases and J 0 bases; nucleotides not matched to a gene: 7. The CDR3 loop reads CASSFGTGGGGAKNIQYF. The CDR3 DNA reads TGTGCCAGCAGCTTCGGGACAGGGGGAGGAGGAGCCAAAAACATTCAGTACTTC.

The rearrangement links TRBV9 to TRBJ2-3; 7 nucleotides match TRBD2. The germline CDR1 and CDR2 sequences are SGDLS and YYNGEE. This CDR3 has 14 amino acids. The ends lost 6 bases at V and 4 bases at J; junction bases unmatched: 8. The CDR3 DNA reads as TGTGCCAGCAACGAGGGGAGGGTGTCAGATACGCAGTATTTT. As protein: CASNEGRVSDTQYF.

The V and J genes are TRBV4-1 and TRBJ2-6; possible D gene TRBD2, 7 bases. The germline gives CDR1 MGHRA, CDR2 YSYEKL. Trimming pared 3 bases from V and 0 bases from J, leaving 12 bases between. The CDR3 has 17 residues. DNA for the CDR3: TGCGCCAGCAGCCACGAGGGAGGGGGCTCTGGGGCCAACGTCCTGACTTTC. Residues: CASSHEGGGSGANVLTF.